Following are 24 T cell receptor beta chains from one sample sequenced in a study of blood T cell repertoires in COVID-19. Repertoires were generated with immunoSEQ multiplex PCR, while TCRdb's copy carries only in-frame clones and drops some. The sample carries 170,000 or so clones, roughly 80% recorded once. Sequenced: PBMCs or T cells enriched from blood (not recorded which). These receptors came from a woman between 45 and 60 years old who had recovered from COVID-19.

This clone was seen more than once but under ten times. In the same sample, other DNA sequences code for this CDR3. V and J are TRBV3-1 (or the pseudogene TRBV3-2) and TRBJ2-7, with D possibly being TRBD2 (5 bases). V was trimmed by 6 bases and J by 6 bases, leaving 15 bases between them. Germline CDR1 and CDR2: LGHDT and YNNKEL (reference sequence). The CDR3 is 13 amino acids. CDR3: CASSRGGGGEQYF. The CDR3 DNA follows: TGTGCCAGCAGTCGCGGAGGTGGTGGCGAGCAGTACTTC.

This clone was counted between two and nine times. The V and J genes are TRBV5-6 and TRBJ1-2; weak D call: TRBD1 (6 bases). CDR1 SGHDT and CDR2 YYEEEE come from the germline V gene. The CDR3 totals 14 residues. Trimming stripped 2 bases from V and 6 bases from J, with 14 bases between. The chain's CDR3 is CASSLYRDRNGYTF. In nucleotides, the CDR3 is TGTGCCAGCAGCTTATACAGGGATCGGAATGGCTACACCTTC.

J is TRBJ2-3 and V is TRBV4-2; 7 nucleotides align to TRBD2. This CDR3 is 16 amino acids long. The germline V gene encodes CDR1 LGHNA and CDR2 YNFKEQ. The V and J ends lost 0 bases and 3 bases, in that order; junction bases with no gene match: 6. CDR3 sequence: CASSQDLASGTDTQYF. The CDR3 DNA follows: TGTGCCAGCAGCCAAGATCTGGCTAGCGGTACAGATACGCAGTATTTT.

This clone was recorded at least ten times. In nucleotides, the CDR3 is TGTGCCAGCAGCTTGGTCTATGGCCAAGAGACCCAGTACTTC. Amino acid sequence: CASSLVYGQETQYF. V usage is TRBV7-2 and J usage is TRBJ2-5; D is undetermined. The CDR3 covers 14 residues. Germline CDR1 and CDR2: SGHTA and FQGNSA. V dropped 3 bases and J dropped 1 base, with 9 bases sitting between them.

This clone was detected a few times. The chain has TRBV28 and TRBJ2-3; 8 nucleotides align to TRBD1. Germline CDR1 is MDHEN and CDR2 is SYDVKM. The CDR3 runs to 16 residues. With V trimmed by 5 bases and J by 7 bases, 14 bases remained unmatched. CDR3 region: CASSASNGQGFNTQYF. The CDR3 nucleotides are TGTGCCAGCAGTGCATCCAACGGACAGGGATTCAATACGCAGTATTTT.

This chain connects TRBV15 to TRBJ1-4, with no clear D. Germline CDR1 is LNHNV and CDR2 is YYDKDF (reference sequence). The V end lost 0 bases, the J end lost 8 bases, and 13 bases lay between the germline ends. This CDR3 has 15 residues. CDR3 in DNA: TGTGCCACCAGCAGAGATTTTACGGGAGGCGAAAAACTGTTTTTT. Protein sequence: CATSRDFTGGEKLFF. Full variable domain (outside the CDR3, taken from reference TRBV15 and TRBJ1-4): DAMVIQNPRYQVTQFGKPVTLSCSQTLNHNVMYWYQQKSSQAPKLLFHYYDKDFNNEADTPDNFQSRRPNTSFCFLDIRSPGLGDTAMYLCATSRDFTGGEKLFFGSGTQLSVL.

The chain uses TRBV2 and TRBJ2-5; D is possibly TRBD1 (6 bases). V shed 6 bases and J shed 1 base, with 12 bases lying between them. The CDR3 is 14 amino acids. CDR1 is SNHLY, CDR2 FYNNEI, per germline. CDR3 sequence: CASSGRDTQETQYF. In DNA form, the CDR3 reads TGTGCCAGCAGCGGCCGGGACACCCAAGAGACCCAGTACTTC.

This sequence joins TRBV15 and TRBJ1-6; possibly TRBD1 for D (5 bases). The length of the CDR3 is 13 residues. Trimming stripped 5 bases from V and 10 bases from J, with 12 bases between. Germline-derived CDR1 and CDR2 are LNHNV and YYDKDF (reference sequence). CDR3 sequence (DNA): TGTGCCACCAGCGGGGACTCGCGGTCACCCCTCCACTTT. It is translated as CATSGDSRSPLHF.

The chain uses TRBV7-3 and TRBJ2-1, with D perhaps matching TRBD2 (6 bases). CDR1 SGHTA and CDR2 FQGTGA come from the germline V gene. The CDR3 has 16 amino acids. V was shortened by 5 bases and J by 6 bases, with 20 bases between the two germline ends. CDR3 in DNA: TGTGCCAGCAGCCCGCGGGGCACAGAAGGCGTCAATGAGCAGTTCTTC. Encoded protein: CASSPRGTEGVNEQFF.

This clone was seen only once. In DNA, the CDR3 is TGTGCCAGCAGTTTCCAGGGGGAGCCCCAGCATTTT. Encoded protein: CASSFQGEPQHF. The chain joins TRBV12-3 or TRBV12-4 to TRBJ1-5; 7 nucleotides agree with TRBD1. The CDR3 is 12 amino acids. Trimming at V came to 3 bases and at J to 8 bases, leaving 1 base not matched to a gene.

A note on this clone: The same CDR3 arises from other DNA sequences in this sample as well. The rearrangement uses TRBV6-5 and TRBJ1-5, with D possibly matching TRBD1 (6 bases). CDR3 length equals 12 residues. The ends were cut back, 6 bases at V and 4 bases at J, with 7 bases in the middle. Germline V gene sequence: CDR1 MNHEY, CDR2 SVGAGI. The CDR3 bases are TGTGCCAGCAGGACAGGTAATCAGCCCCAGCATTTT. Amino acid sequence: CASRTGNQPQHF.

CDR3 coding DNA: TGCGCCAGCAGCGAGACAGGGAACTATGGCTACACCTTC. Protein product: CASSETGNYGYTF. The chain recombines TRBV5-1 with TRBJ1-2; 7 bases align to TRBD1. V dropped 4 bases and J dropped 2; count of bases not matched to a gene: 2. CDR3 length: 13 residues. Germline CDR1 SGHRS, CDR2 YFSETQ.

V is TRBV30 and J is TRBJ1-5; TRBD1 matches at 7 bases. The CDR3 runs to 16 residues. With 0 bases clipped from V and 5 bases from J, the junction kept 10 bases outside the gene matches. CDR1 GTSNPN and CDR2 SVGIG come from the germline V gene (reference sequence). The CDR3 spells CAWSVSTGKVDQPQHF. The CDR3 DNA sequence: TGTGCCTGGAGTGTCTCGACAGGGAAGGTGGATCAGCCCCAGCATTTT.

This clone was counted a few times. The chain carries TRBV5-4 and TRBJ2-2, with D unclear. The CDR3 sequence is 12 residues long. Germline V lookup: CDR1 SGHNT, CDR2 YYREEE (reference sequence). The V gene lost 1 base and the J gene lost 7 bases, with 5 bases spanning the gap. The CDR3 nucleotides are TGTGCCAGCAGCTTGCCCAGCGGGGAGCTGTTTTTT. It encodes CASSLPSGELFF.

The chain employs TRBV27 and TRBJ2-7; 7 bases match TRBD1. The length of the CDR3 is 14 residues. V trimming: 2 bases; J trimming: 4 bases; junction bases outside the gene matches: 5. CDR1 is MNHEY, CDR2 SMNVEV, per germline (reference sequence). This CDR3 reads CASSLKRTGYEQYF. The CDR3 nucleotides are TGTGCCAGCAGTTTAAAGAGGACAGGTTACGAGCAGTACTTC.

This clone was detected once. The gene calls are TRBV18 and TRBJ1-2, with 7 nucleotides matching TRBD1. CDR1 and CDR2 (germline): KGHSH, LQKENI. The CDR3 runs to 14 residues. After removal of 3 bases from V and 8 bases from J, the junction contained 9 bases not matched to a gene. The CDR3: CASSPTRQGVGYTF. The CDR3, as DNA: TGTGCCAGCTCACCCACTAGACAGGGCGTCGGCTACACCTTC.

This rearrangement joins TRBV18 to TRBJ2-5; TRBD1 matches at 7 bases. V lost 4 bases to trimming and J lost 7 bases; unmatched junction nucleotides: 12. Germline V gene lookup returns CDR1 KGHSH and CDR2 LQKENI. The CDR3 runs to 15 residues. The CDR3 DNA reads TGTGCCAGCTCACGCGACAGGGTGGAGAGTGTGACCCAGTACTTC. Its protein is CASSRDRVESVTQYF.

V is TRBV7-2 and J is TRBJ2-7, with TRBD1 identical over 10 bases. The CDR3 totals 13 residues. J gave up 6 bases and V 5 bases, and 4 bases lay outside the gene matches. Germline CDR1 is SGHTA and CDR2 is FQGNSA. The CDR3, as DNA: TGTGCCAGCAGCATCTGGGACAGGGGCGAGCAGTACTTC. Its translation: CASSIWDRGEQYF.

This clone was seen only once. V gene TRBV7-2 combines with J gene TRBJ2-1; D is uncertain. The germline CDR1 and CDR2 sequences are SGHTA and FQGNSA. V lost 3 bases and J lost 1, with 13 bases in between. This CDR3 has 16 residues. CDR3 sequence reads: CASSFSFAVSYNEQFF. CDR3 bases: TGTGCCAGCAGCTTTTCCTTTGCGGTGTCCTACAATGAGCAGTTCTTC. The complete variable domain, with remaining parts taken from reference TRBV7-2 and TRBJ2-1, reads GAGVSQSPSNKVTEKGKDVELRCDPISGHTALYWYRQSLGQGLEFLIYFQGNSAPDKSGLPSDRFSAERTGGSVSTLTIQRTQQEDSAVYLCASSFSFAVSYNEQFFGPGTRLTVL.

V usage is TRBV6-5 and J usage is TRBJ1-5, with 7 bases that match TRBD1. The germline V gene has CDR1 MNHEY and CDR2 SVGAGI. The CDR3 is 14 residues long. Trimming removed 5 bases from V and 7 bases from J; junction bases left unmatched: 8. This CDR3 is CASSLTGVGQPQHF. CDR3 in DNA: TGTGCCAGCAGTCTAACAGGGGTGGGCCAGCCCCAGCATTTT.

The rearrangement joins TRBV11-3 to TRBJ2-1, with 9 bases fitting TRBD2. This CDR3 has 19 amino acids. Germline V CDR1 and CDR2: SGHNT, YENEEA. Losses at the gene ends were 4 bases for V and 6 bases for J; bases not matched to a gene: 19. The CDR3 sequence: CASSSRAFGLAGSGNEQFF. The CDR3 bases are TGTGCCAGCAGCTCCCGGGCCTTCGGGCTAGCGGGATCCGGCAATGAGCAGTTCTTC. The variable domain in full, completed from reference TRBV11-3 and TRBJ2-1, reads EAGVVQSPRYKIIEKKQPVAFWCNPISGHNTLYWYLQNLGQGPELLIRYENEEAVDDSQLPKDRFSAERLKGVDSTLKIQPAELGDSAVYLCASSSRAFGLAGSGNEQFFGPGTRLTVL.

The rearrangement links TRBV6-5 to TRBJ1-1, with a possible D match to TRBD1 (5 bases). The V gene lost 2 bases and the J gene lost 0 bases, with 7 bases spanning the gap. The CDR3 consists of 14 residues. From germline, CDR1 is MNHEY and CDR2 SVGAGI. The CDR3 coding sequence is TGTGCCAGCAGTTACGACAGAGTGAACACTGAAGCTTTCTTT. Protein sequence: CASSYDRVNTEAFF.

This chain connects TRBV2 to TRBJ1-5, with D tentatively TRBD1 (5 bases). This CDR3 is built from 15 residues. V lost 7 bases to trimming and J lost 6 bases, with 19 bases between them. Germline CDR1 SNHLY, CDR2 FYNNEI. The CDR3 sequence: CASKVVSTGGQPQHF. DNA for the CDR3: TGTGCCAGCAAGGTAGTTTCCACGGGGGGTCAGCCCCAGCATTTT.

In DNA form, the CDR3 reads TGCGCCAGCAGCTTGGGATCCTTCCGGGGAAAAGGCTATGGCTACACCTTC. Translated, it gives CASSLGSFRGKGYGYTF. V gene TRBV5-1 combines with J gene TRBJ1-2; D is unresolved. CDR1 and CDR2 from the germline V gene are SGHRS and YFSETQ. Trimming removed 0 bases from V and 4 bases from J, with 19 bases in between. The CDR3 contains 17 residues. The entire variable domain, with the rest obtained from reference TRBV5-1 and TRBJ1-2, is as follows: KAGVTQTPRYLIKTRGQQVTLSCSPISGHRSVSWYQQTPGQGLQFLFEYFSETQRNKGNFPGRFSGRQFSNSRSEMNVSTLELGDSALYLCASSLGSFRGKGYGYTFGSGTRLTVV.